Following are 18 T cell receptor beta chains from one sample sequenced in a study of T cell changes during pregnancy in multiple sclerosis. TCRdb's copy holds only in-frame clones and misses some; the assay was immunoSEQ multiplex PCR. Among tens of thousands of clones, 96% were seen once, and the ten largest hold around 2.5%. The sample here was CD8+ T cells from peripheral blood mononuclear cells, taken after pregnancy. All receptors derive from a female donor with multiple sclerosis, enrolled in a pregnancy study.

This rearrangement joins TRBV6-1 to TRBJ2-3, with 14 bases aligning to TRBD2. This CDR3 region has 19 residues. Germline values: CDR1 MNHNS, CDR2 SASEGT. J gave up 8 bases and V 4 bases, and 17 bases lay outside the gene matches. CDR3 region: CASSASYGRLAGGPGTQYF. As DNA, the CDR3 is TGTGCCAGCAGTGCCTCATATGGCAGACTAGCGGGAGGGCCAGGTACGCAGTATTTT.

The chain recombines TRBV15 with TRBJ2-2; D gene ambiguous. This CDR3 region has 18 residues. Germline CDR1 is LNHNV and CDR2 is YYDKDF (reference sequence). With 3 bases removed from V and 0 bases from J, the gap between germline ends came to 17 bases. DNA of the CDR3: TGTGCCACCAGCAGTTATGAGCAGGTGACCTCGAACACCGGGGAGCTGTTTTTT. It is translated as CATSSYEQVTSNTGELFF.

J is TRBJ2-5 and V is TRBV27; the D gene is possibly TRBD1 (6 bases). Trimming removed 0 bases at V and 3 bases at J, with 8 bases between. The CDR3 sequence is 14 residues long. Germline V gene sequence: CDR1 MNHEY, CDR2 SMNVEV (reference sequence). This CDR3 is CASSLSDRKETQYF. The CDR3 coding sequence is TGTGCCAGCAGTTTATCGGACAGAAAAGAGACCCAGTACTTC.

The chain is built from TRBV28 and TRBJ2-2; 12 bases fit TRBD2. J was trimmed by 5 bases and V by 3 bases; bases with no gene match: 4. The CDR3 covers 16 residues. Germline V lookup: CDR1 MDHEN, CDR2 SYDVKM. This CDR3 reads CASSFELAGGTGELFF. CDR3 sequence (DNA): TGTGCCAGCAGTTTCGAACTAGCGGGAGGAACCGGGGAGCTGTTTTTT.

V is TRBV7-9 and J is TRBJ2-1; D is undetermined. Trimming took off 6 bases at V and 8 bases at J, with 11 bases between the two ends. Germline-derived CDR1 and CDR2 are SEHNR and FQNEAQ (reference sequence). CDR3 length equals 12 residues. The DNA for the CDR3 is TGTGCCAGCAGTCCAAGCACGCATGAGCAGTTCTTC. Translated: CASSPSTHEQFF.

The chain joins TRBV5-1 to TRBJ2-7, with unresolved D. V was cut by 0 bases and J by 0 bases, with 13 bases left in between. This CDR3 has 16 residues. CDR1 is SGHRS and CDR2 is YFSETQ in the germline V gene. The CDR3 loop reads CASSLASTVSSYEQYF. CDR3 sequence (DNA): TGCGCCAGCAGCTTGGCCTCAACCGTCAGCTCCTACGAGCAGTACTTC.

This clone was found a few times. The J gene is TRBJ1-1, the V gene TRBV5-6, with 8 positions matching TRBD1. Germline CDR1 is SGHDT and CDR2 is YYEEEE. This CDR3 region has 13 residues. V shed 3 bases, J shed 3 bases, and the junction held 1 base outside the gene matches. Here the CDR3 reads CASSWTGHTEAFF. The CDR3 bases are TGTGCCAGCAGCTGGACAGGGCACACTGAAGCTTTCTTT.

The chain couples TRBV7-9 to TRBJ2-5; 8 bases agree with TRBD1. Germline V lookup: CDR1 SEHNR, CDR2 FQNEAQ (reference sequence). The V and J ends lost 4 bases and 6 bases, in that order; junction bases with no gene match: 7. The CDR3 has 14 residues. CDR3 in DNA: TGTGCCAGCAGCTCCGGACAGGGTCCGAAGACCCAGTACTTC. Translating gives CASSSGQGPKTQYF.

This clone occurred once. The chain carries TRBV18 and TRBJ1-5; no firm D call. CDR3 length: 15 amino acids. Germline CDR1 is KGHSH and CDR2 is LQKENI. V was shortened by 3 bases and J by 3 bases, with 12 bases between the two germline ends. CDR3 DNA sequence: TGTGCCAGCTCACCGTCGGGGTCCTTCAATCAGCCCCAGCATTTT. This translates into CASSPSGSFNQPQHF.

The chain recombines TRBV7-9 with TRBJ2-4; D perhaps matches TRBD1 (5 bases). The V end lost 3 bases, the J end lost 6 bases, and 9 bases lay between the germline ends. The CDR3 totals 13 residues. The V gene's germline CDR1 is SEHNR and CDR2 FQNEAQ (reference sequence). The DNA for the CDR3 is TGTGCCAGCAGCTTGACAGAAATAAACATTCAGTACTTC. Protein: CASSLTEINIQYF.

Details on this clone: A read error may produce the germline difference seen at one junction end. This chain connects TRBV7-7 to TRBJ2-7, with D perhaps TRBD2 (5 bases). The germline CDR1 and CDR2 sequences are SSHAT and FNYEAQ (reference sequence). CDR3 size: 13 residues. The CDR3 DNA reads as TGTGCTAGCAGCCCGCACCCCGGGATGGAGCAGTACTTC. Translation gives CASSPHPGMEQYF.

A remark on this clone: Compared with germline, one end of the junction differs, possibly owing to a read error. The chain links TRBV27 to TRBJ2-1; 7 bases agree with TRBD2. This CDR3 spans 14 amino acids. Per the germline V gene, CDR1 is MNHEY and CDR2 is SMNVEV (reference sequence). The CDR3 region is CASSLSRTSSGQFF. In nucleotides, the CDR3 is TGTGCCAGCAGTCTATCACGGACTAGTTCCGGGCAGTTCTTC.

The CDR3 DNA sequence: TGTGCCAGCAGTTATTTCGGAGGGAGGGCCAATGAGCAGTTCTTC. It specifies CASSYFGGRANEQFF. The chain uses TRBV28 and TRBJ2-1, with TRBD2 identical over 7 bases. Germline trimming cut 4 bases from V and 6 bases from J; bases unmatched to any gene: 9. Germline V gives CDR1 MDHEN, CDR2 SYDVKM. The CDR3 is 15 residues long.

The chain couples TRBV18 to TRBJ2-5; 7 nucleotides agree with TRBD1. V lost 3 bases to trimming and J lost 3 bases; unmatched junction nucleotides: 1. Germline V CDR1 and CDR2: KGHSH, LQKENI. The CDR3 runs to 13 residues. CDR3 protein: CASSPQGEETQYF. The CDR3 bases are TGTGCCAGCTCACCTCAGGGGGAAGAGACCCAGTACTTC.

The chain couples TRBV15 to TRBJ2-1; 10 nucleotides line up with TRBD2. The CDR3 consists of 17 residues. Germline CDR1 is LNHNV and CDR2 is YYDKDF (reference sequence). Unmatched junction bases numbered 8, after V lost 3 bases and J lost 3 bases. In DNA, the CDR3 is TGTGCCACCAGCAGTATACTCGGGACTAGCGTCTACAATGAGCAGTTCTTC. Its translation is CATSSILGTSVYNEQFF.

The chain uses TRBV28 and TRBJ2-3, with D unclear. The V gene lost 3 bases and the J gene lost 2 bases, with 9 bases spanning the gap. CDR3 size: 14 residues. Germline V gives CDR1 MDHEN, CDR2 SYDVKM. Here the CDR3 reads CASSLRLATDTQYF. For the CDR3, the DNA is TGTGCCAGCAGTTTGCGGCTGGCCACAGATACGCAGTATTTT. Complete variable domain (other parts from reference TRBV28 and TRBJ2-3): DVKVTQSSRYLVKRTGEKVFLECVQDMDHENMFWYRQDPGLGLRLIYFSYDVKMKEKGDIPEGYSVSREKKERFSLILESASTNQTSMYLCASSLRLATDTQYFGPGTRLTVL.

CDR3 bases: TGTGCCAGCGGACAGGGCCTATACGAGCAGTACTTC. This translates into CASGQGLYEQYF. This chain connects TRBV27 to TRBJ2-7; 8 nucleotides agree with TRBD1. Germline values: CDR1 MNHEY, CDR2 SMNVEV (reference sequence). The CDR3 runs to 12 residues. V was clipped by 8 bases and J by 4 bases; unmatched bases: 4.

J is TRBJ2-1 and V is TRBV28, with 15 bases matching TRBD2. The CDR3 totals 16 residues. The germline V gene encodes CDR1 MDHEN and CDR2 SYDVKM. Trimming at V came to 5 bases and at J to 9 bases, leaving 8 bases not matched to a gene. The CDR3 DNA is TGTGCCAGCAGTCCCGGGACTAGCGGGAGGCACAGTGAGCAGTTCTTC. Its translation is CASSPGTSGRHSEQFF.